One and the same sample provided the 6 T cell receptor beta chains below, sequenced in a study of CD4 T cells in relation to SARS-CoV-2 and coronaviruses. Antigens for these TCRs are unknown. Generated by immunoSEQ multiplex PCR, the TCRdb table keeps only in-frame clones and is missing some. The sample holds fewer than 25,000 clones, around 80% seen once. Unexposed donor CD4+ T cells date from about 2011-2018, before the COVID-19 pandemic. Isolation of CD4+ T cells took place after roughly nine days in culture. The sequenced sample was CD4+ T cells from PBMCs, cultured in vitro. Every receptor here comes from a human donor in good health.

This clone was detected once. The V call is TRBV7-9, the J call TRBJ2-7; tentatively, D is TRBD1 (6 bases). Trimming shortened V by 1 base and J by 6 bases, and 16 bases separated the two germline ends. Germline V gene lookup returns CDR1 SEHNR and CDR2 FQNEAQ (reference sequence). This CDR3 contains 15 residues. The DNA of the CDR3 is TGTGCCAGCAGCTTAGTCGGAGGCAGGGGTAGCGAGCAGTACTTC. Its translation: CASSLVGGRGSEQYF.

Only one count was recorded for this clone. This chain connects TRBV12-3 or TRBV12-4 to TRBJ1-1; tentatively, D is TRBD1 (5 bases). V was pared by 5 bases and J by 10 bases, with 14 bases between. The CDR3 length is 12 residues. DNA of the CDR3: TGTGCCAGCAGTCGATCCGGGGGGGGAGCTTTCTTT. Translated, it gives CASSRSGGGAFF.

The chain joins TRBV28 to TRBJ1-2, with TRBD1 matching over 7 bases. With V trimmed by 10 bases and J by 4 bases, 6 bases remained unmatched. CDR3 length equals 12 residues. Germline V CDR1 and CDR2: MDHEN, SYDVKM. CDR3 in amino acids: CATPGQFYGYTF. For the CDR3, the DNA is TGTGCCACGCCGGGACAGTTCTATGGCTACACCTTC.

CDR3 sequence: CASSLGGQAHEQFF. In nucleotides, the CDR3 is TGCGCCAGCAGCTTGGGTGGACAGGCCCATGAGCAGTTCTTC. The genes are TRBV5-1 and TRBJ2-1, with 7 bases fitting TRBD1. Germline V gives CDR1 SGHRS, CDR2 YFSETQ. Losses at the gene ends were 0 bases for V and 8 bases for J; bases not matched to a gene: 5. CDR3 length: 14 amino acids.

V and J are TRBV5-5 and TRBJ2-2; possibly TRBD2 for D (7 bases). Germline V lookup: CDR1 SGHKS, CDR2 YYEKEE (reference sequence). The CDR3 has 16 amino acids. Trimming pared 3 bases from V and 5 bases from J, leaving 17 bases between. CDR3: CASSSPGKGGTGELFF. The CDR3 DNA reads TGTGCCAGCAGCTCTCCCGGGAAGGGGGGGACCGGGGAGCTGTTTTTT.

This clone has a handful of counts. The chain combines TRBV27 with TRBJ2-2; 12 nucleotides match TRBD2. Germline V gene data show CDR1 as MNHEY and CDR2 as SMNVEV (reference sequence). The J segment lost 3 bases and the V segment lost 4 bases, leaving 9 bases of the junction unmatched. The CDR3 covers 18 residues. In nucleotides, the CDR3 is TGTGCCAGCAGTTCTCGGAGACTAGCGGGAGCCTACACCGGGGAGCTGTTTTTT. This sequence encodes CASSSRRLAGAYTGELFF.